The source of this T cell receptor (beta chain) is a study of CD8 T cells in Susac syndrome (dated by TCRdb to about 2019). Background for the entire study: The study used repertoire sequencing to test whether antigen drove CD8+ T cell activation and differentiation in Susac syndrome. CD8+ T cell repertoire clonality was compared between some 12 healthy donors, around 14 Susac syndrome patients and approximately 16 multiple sclerosis patients.

Peripheral blood CD8+ and CD4+ T cells from healthy donors, Susac syndrome patients and multiple sclerosis patients were profiled by high-throughput TCR beta sequencing. Multiple sclerosis controls were treatment-naive patients with stable or active relapsing-remitting disease fulfilling revised McDonald criteria. Bulk CD8+ and CD4+ T cells were purified by magnetic negative isolation, while CD8+ TEMRA cells were enriched using FACS. Blood was collected in EDTA tubes and processed within 24 hours, with PBMCs isolated through density gradient centrifugation. PBMCs intended for TCR sequencing were cryopreserved in liquid nitrogen and thawed later in a water bath at 37 degrees C. A purity of at least 90% was achieved for sorted or isolated CD4+, CD8+ and CD8+ TEMRA cells. To note about this clonotype: It lacks a known antigen. There are no base qualities to consult, and no much larger clone falls within one base.

What the work shows at the level of the full study, not this receptor alone: The number of individuals in the TCR sequencing and HLA analysis was recognized as being relatively small.

Per the germline V gene, KGHSH is the CDR1 and LQKENI is the CDR2. CDR3 length: 15 amino acids, cysteine to phenylalanine. Only CDR3 DNA is held: 45 bases, read in frame from base 1. After removal of 2 bases from V and 4 bases from J, the junction retains 4 bases not matched to a gene. RNA was extracted using the RNeasy kit, and about 0.5 to 1 ug of the RNA was reverse transcribed with random hexamers. The immunoSEQ multiplex PCR assay, covering 54 Vbeta and 13 Jbeta segments, was used to amplify TCR beta CDR3 regions. PCR amplification bias was corrected by using a synthetic template baseline for primer optimization and computational correction. Per the authors' processing: Reads were assigned to V, D and J genes according to IMGT and analyzed in immunoSEQ Analyzer, with only productive sequences retained. Clonality was calculated as one minus the Shannon entropy normalized by log2 of the number of productive unique sequences. For each patient and control, public and private clones were evaluated within the 100 most prevalent clones. Clones were defined as Susac-specific when absent from the healthy and MS cohorts, from approximately 970 published viral clones and from other ImmuneACCESS disease sequences. The raw public data were reprocessed by TCRdb itself: fastp quality trimming at Q25, MiXCR clonotype calling, in-frame beta chains only. Under each unique CDR3 protein, matching rows form one entry showing the most common genes and DNA. These V and J calls originate from TCRdb's pipeline instead of the authors' own analysis. The sample table shows just over 150,000 distinct CDR3 sequences, and roughly 95% are seen once. The ten most abundant clones make up 0.15% of the sample.

This sequence uses TRBV18 and TRBJ2-1, with 8 bases matching TRBD1. This sequence originates from a human donor with multiple sclerosis. The sample comprised CD8+ T cells from PBMCs. CDR3 loop: CASSPRTGQYNEQFF. Read as DNA, the sequence is TGTGCCAGCTCACCAAGGACAGGGCAGTACAATGAGCAGTTCTTC.